The 24 T cell receptor beta chains below all came from one sample that was sequenced in a study of blood T cell repertoires in COVID-19. Sequencing used immunoSEQ multiplex PCR; TCRdb keeps in-frame clones, though not all of them. The top ten clones hold about 5% of a sample with roughly 97,000 clones, 65% to 90% of them seen once. Sequences were obtained from peripheral blood. Source of these receptors: a man aged 55-75 years with acute or convalescent COVID-19.

This rearrangement joins TRBV6-5 to TRBJ1-3; D is perhaps TRBD1 (6 bases). CDR3 length: 14 residues. CDR1 is MNHEY and CDR2 is SVGAGI in the germline V gene. Trimming left V 6 bases short and J 2 bases short, with 11 bases between. The CDR3 protein is CASRPQGTGNTIYF. The DNA of the CDR3 is TGTGCCAGCAGGCCACAGGGAACTGGAAACACCATATATTTT.

J is TRBJ2-7 and V is TRBV29-1; maybe TRBD2 (6 bases). Germline CDR1 reads SQVTM; CDR2 reads ANQGSEA. This CDR3 spans 14 amino acids. The V gene lost 2 bases and the J gene lost 7 bases, with 18 bases spanning the gap. The chain's CDR3 is CSVEWGSGPPEQYF. The CDR3 DNA reads as TGCAGCGTTGAATGGGGTAGCGGACCCCCGGAGCAGTACTTC.

V is TRBV6-5 and J is TRBJ1-5; the D is unclear. Trimming cost V 8 bases and J 2 bases, with 13 bases left between them. From germline, CDR1 is MNHEY and CDR2 SVGAGI. The length of the CDR3 is 14 residues. In DNA, the CDR3 is TGTGCCAGCGTAACATTAGCAGGCAATCAGCCCCAGCATTTT. It encodes CASVTLAGNQPQHF.

J is TRBJ2-1 and V is TRBV27; D might be TRBD2 (7 bases). This CDR3 contains 16 residues. Germline V gives CDR1 MNHEY, CDR2 SMNVEV (reference sequence). V lost 3 bases and J lost 4, with 16 bases in between. In nucleotides, the CDR3 is TGTGCCAGCAGTTTGTGGGGGGGGGCCGATTACAATGAGCAGTTCTTC. Its translation is CASSLWGGADYNEQFF.

This clone was recorded once. This chain joins TRBV19 and TRBJ2-3; D may be TRBD2 (6 bases). This CDR3 comprises 12 residues. Per germline, CDR1 LNHDA and CDR2 SQIVND (reference sequence). V lost 3 bases to trimming and J lost 9 bases, with 10 bases between them. CDR3 coding DNA: TGTGCCAGTAGTATGCGGGGCTTGACGCAGTATTTT. As protein: CASSMRGLTQYF.

The V gene is TRBV6-2 or TRBV6-3, the J gene TRBJ1-5; TRBD1 aligns across 12 bases. The junction had 12 bases not matched to a gene; V was cut back by 0 bases and J by 6 bases. The CDR3 consists of 19 residues. Germline values: CDR1 MNHEY, CDR2 SVGEGT. CDR3 sequence: CASSYSSGTGGEYGQPQHF. The CDR3 bases are TGTGCCAGCAGTTACTCATCCGGGACAGGGGGCGAGTACGGTCAGCCCCAGCATTTT.

This chain links TRBV27 with TRBJ2-3, with D possibly being TRBD1 (6 bases). Germline-derived CDR1 and CDR2 are MNHEY and SMNVEV (reference sequence). CDR3 length equals 18 residues. Trimming removed 7 bases at V and 1 base at J, with 24 bases between. The CDR3 nucleotides are TGTGCCAGCACTCCTGGGGCCCACAGGGTCAGAGGCACAGATACGCAGTATTTT. This encodes CASTPGAHRVRGTDTQYF.

V gene TRBV6-5 combines with J gene TRBJ1-1, with a possible D match to TRBD1 (6 bases). The ends were cut back, 2 bases at V and 3 bases at J, with 10 bases in the middle. Per germline, CDR1 MNHEY and CDR2 SVGAGI. The CDR3 totals 14 residues. The CDR3 nucleotides are TGTGCCAGCAGTTACATACAGGGATACACTGAAGCTTTCTTT. Protein sequence: CASSYIQGYTEAFF.

V gene TRBV6-6 combines with J gene TRBJ1-2; 8 bases map to TRBD1. The germline gives CDR1 MNHNY, CDR2 SVGAGI (reference sequence). The CDR3 is 14 amino acids. Germline trimming cut 4 bases from V and 4 bases from J; bases unmatched to any gene: 5. The CDR3 is CASSFLGQGYGYTF. CDR3 DNA sequence: TGTGCCAGCAGTTTCCTCGGACAGGGCTATGGCTACACCTTC.

The chain couples TRBV2 to TRBJ1-4; D call uncertain. V gave up 5 bases and J gave up 0 bases, with 7 bases separating them. The CDR3 is 14 amino acids. Germline CDR1 and CDR2: SNHLY and FYNNEI. CDR3 loop: CASSYVATNEKLFF. For the CDR3, the DNA is TGTGCCAGCAGTTATGTTGCAACTAATGAAAAACTGTTTTTT.

The J gene is TRBJ1-5, the V gene TRBV12-3 or TRBV12-4, with D perhaps TRBD1 (6 bases). The CDR3 spans 13 residues. Trimming left V 3 bases short and J 8 bases short, with 11 bases between. CDR3 amino acids: CASSFGGGEPQHF. CDR3 sequence (DNA): TGTGCCAGCAGTTTCGGGGGGGGCGAGCCCCAGCATTTT.

The rearrangement uses TRBV19 and TRBJ2-1, with 10 bases that match TRBD2. V trimming: 4 bases; J trimming: 6 bases; junction bases outside the gene matches: 6. Germline V gene sequence: CDR1 LNHDA, CDR2 SQIVND (reference sequence). The CDR3 length is 15 residues. The CDR3 reads CASSKRTSGINEQFF. CDR3 DNA sequence: TGTGCCAGTAGTAAAAGGACTAGCGGAATCAATGAGCAGTTCTTC.

This chain connects TRBV21-1 to TRBJ2-7; the DNA was not compared with TRBD2, the D call given in the table. TRBV21-1 is annotated as a pseudogene. The CDR3 covers 15 residues. The CDR3 sequence: CASLAGSWGSYEQYF. CDR3 bases: TGTGCCAGCCTCGCCGGGAGTTGGGGCTCCTACGAGCAGTACTTC.

This clone was counted between two and nine times. The chain uses TRBV3-1 (or the pseudogene TRBV3-2) and TRBJ1-1; 9 bases agree with TRBD1. With V trimmed by 3 bases and J by 2 bases, 7 bases remained unmatched. Per germline, CDR1 LGHDT and CDR2 YNNKEL (reference sequence). CDR3 length: 16 amino acids. The CDR3 sequence is CASSHGQGRGNTEAFF. Written as DNA, the CDR3 is TGTGCCAGCAGCCACGGACAGGGGAGGGGAAACACTGAAGCTTTCTTT.

The chain combines TRBV27 with TRBJ1-2; 8 bases line up with TRBD1. The CDR3 covers 16 residues. CDR1 is MNHEY, CDR2 SMNVEV, per germline (reference sequence). The V and J ends lost 2 bases and 2 bases, in that order; junction bases with no gene match: 7. The CDR3 DNA reads as TGTGCCAGCAGTTTACTTACCGGGACAGGCAACTATGGCTACACCTTC. Its protein is CASSLLTGTGNYGYTF.

The chain employs TRBV19 and TRBJ1-2; perhaps TRBD1 as D (5 bases). The germline gives CDR1 LNHDA, CDR2 SQIVND (reference sequence). V gave up 4 bases and J gave up 0 bases, with 9 bases separating them. The CDR3 contains 14 residues. Here the CDR3 DNA reads TGTGCCAGTAGTAACCGCAGGGCTAACTATGGCTACACCTTC. This codes for CASSNRRANYGYTF.

This rearrangement joins TRBV7-2 to TRBJ1-6, with D possibly TRBD1 on 6 matching bases. CDR1 and CDR2 (germline): SGHTA, FQGNSA. Trimming removed 8 bases at V and 7 bases at J, with 21 bases between. The CDR3 totals 16 residues. The CDR3 reads CASSSRAGTHNSPLHF. The CDR3 bases are TGTGCCAGCTCTTCTCGCGCCGGGACACACAATTCACCCCTCCACTTT.

V gene TRBV10-3 combines with J gene TRBJ2-3; 11 bases fit TRBD2. The trim removed 10 bases at V and 5 bases at J, leaving 14 bases unmatched. Germline CDR1 is ENHRY and CDR2 is SYGVKD. The CDR3 consists of 16 residues. The CDR3 DNA follows: TGTGCCACCGGGACTAGCGGAGACAACTTGATAGATACGCAGTATTTT. Amino acid sequence: CATGTSGDNLIDTQYF.

The chain combines TRBV6-5 with TRBJ1-4, with 7 bases fitting TRBD1. The germline gives CDR1 MNHEY, CDR2 SVGAGI. V lost 6 bases, J lost 8 bases, and 9 bases stayed unmatched. The length of the CDR3 is 14 residues. CDR3 protein: CASSAGQAPEKLFF. CDR3 coding DNA: TGTGCCAGCAGCGCCGGACAGGCTCCCGAAAAACTGTTTTTT.

V and J are TRBV25-1 and TRBJ1-2; possibly TRBD1 for D (5 bases). Trimming took 3 bases from V and 4 from J, leaving 12 bases between them. The V gene's germline CDR1 is MGHDK and CDR2 SYGVNS. The CDR3 is 14 amino acids. The CDR3 reads CASSDGRASYGYTF. The CDR3 region has the DNA TGTGCCAGCAGTGATGGCAGGGCCAGCTATGGCTACACCTTC.

This clone has only one observation. The chain combines TRBV12-3 or TRBV12-4 with TRBJ1-5; D gene uncertain. V was trimmed by 6 bases and J by 4 bases, leaving 10 bases between them. The CDR3 is made up of 13 amino acids. Written as DNA, the CDR3 is TGTGCCAGCAGCCCTCTTTTGAATCAGCCCCAGCATTTT. This encodes CASSPLLNQPQHF.

V and J are TRBV5-6 and TRBJ1-1; TRBD1 aligns across 7 bases. The CDR3 has 15 amino acids. V trimming: 0 bases; J trimming: 4 bases; junction bases outside the gene matches: 6. Germline values: CDR1 SGHDT, CDR2 YYEEEE. The CDR3 DNA reads TGTGCCAGCAGCTTGGCCGATGCAGGGGGCACTGAAGCTTTCTTT. This encodes CASSLADAGGTEAFF.

V usage is TRBV5-1 and J usage is TRBJ1-2, with 8 bases matching TRBD1. The junction had 12 bases not matched to a gene; V was cut back by 6 bases and J by 5 bases. The CDR3 spans 15 residues. Germline V lookup: CDR1 SGHRS, CDR2 YFSETQ. The CDR3 DNA reads as TGCGCCAGCAAAATGACAGGGGCGCAAATGTATGGCTACACCTTC. It codes for CASKMTGAQMYGYTF.

The chain combines TRBV25-1 with TRBJ1-2, with D uncertain. This CDR3 region has 14 residues. CDR1 and CDR2 (germline): MGHDK, SYGVNS. Trimming stripped 4 bases from V and 10 bases from J, with 19 bases between. CDR3 sequence: CASSGAPWFLTYTF. In DNA, the CDR3 is TGTGCCAGCAGTGGAGCCCCATGGTTTTTAACCTACACCTTC.